The clone carrying this T cell receptor beta chain was found a few times. Its antigen remains unidentified. It was template switching that added a universal primer site, and there were unique molecular identifiers on the cDNA. Via MiXCR, TCRdb re-called the 5' RACE reads, giving one row per CDR3 protein. The sample consists of 450,000 or so distinct CDR3 sequences, around 14% of them appearing once. This specimen comes from a study of identical twins. CDR3 length equals 14 residues. The V and J ends lost 1 base and 6 bases, in that order; junction bases with no gene match: 2. CDR1 is SGHVS and CDR2 is FQNEAQ in the germline V gene. Study outcomes and limitations: Out-of-frame alpha sequences common to twins exhibited a surplus of low generation probability.

These data also formed part of another study, on yellow fever vaccine responses in identical twins. That source notes: It has been reported that, in twins, the vaccine T cell response seemed partly convergent and partly personalized.

The receptor was isolated from a young woman in good health. The chain carries TRBV7-8 and TRBJ2-7; 11 positions agree with TRBD1. The sequencing sample was made of CD4+ T cells sorted from blood. The CDR3 nucleotides are TGTGCCAGCAGCTTAGGGGACAGGGGGACCGAGCAGTACTTC. Amino acid sequence: CASSLGDRGTEQYF.